Below, one T cell receptor (beta chain) is given with its context. Its target is unknown. The PCR ran on 60 Vbeta and 13 Jbeta primers. Assay used: immunoSEQ multiplex PCR; TCRdb lists only in-frame clones, some missing. The sample includes under 200,000 clones, around 75% of them seen just once. This record comes from a study of cytomegalovirus exposure and HLA in healthy donors. Study at large: Samples from HLA-typed donors yielded about 85 million unique TCRs in an early data release. General study findings and limits: Cytomegalovirus association was listed for about 150 TCR beta chains. Specific recognition of CMV antigens was confirmed in vitro for a few chains (all CMV-associated).

CDR1 and CDR2 (germline): LNHDA, SQIVND (reference sequence). The CDR3 is made up of 15 amino acids. The trim removed 5 bases at V and 9 bases at J, leaving 6 bases unmatched. The sequenced sample consisted of PBMCs. This receptor was taken from a female donor in good health and CMV-seronegative. The chain uses TRBV19 and TRBJ2-1, with 14 bases fitting TRBD2. CDR3 amino acids: CASSLGLAGGSEQFF. CDR3 sequence (DNA): TGTGCCAGTAGTTTAGGACTAGCGGGGGGAAGTGAGCAGTTCTTC.